This T cell receptor beta chain is from a study of blood T cell repertoires in COVID-19. About the research overall: COVID-19 samples from acute and convalescent phases originated in the United States, Italy and Spain. PBMCs, B-cell-depleted T cells, or T cells provided the cDNA or gDNA that made up the material.

Assay used: immunoSEQ multiplex PCR; TCRdb lists only in-frame clones, some missing. This sample has just under 350,000 clones, with around 80% found just once. This TCR was recovered from a man between 25 and 39 years old with active or convalescent COVID-19. The sample taken for sequencing was peripheral blood.

CDR3 sequence: CASSPRTGGNTEAFF. CDR3 coding DNA: TGCGCCAGCAGCCCCCGGACAGGGGGGAACACTGAAGCTTTCTTT. V and J are TRBV5-1 and TRBJ1-1, with TRBD1 matching 10 bases. The CDR3 is 15 residues long. With 4 bases clipped from V and 1 base from J, the junction kept 4 bases outside the gene matches. Germline V gene sequence: CDR1 SGHRS, CDR2 YFSETQ.